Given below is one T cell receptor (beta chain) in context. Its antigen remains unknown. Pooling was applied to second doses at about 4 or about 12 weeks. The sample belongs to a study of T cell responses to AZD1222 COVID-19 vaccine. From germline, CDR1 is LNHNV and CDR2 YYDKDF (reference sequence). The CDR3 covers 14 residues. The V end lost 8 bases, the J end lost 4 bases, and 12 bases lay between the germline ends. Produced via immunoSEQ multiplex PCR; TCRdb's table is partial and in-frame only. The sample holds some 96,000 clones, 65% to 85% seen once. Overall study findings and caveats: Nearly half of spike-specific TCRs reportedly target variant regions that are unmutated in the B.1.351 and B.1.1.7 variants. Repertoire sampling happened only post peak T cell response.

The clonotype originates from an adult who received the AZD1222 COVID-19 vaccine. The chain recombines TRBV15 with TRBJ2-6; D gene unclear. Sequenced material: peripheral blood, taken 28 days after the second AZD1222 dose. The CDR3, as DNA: TGTGCCACCGACAAGTGGGGAGGGGCCAACGTCCTGACTTTC. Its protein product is CATDKWGGANVLTF.